This TCR beta chain appears in the sequencing data of a study of blood T cell repertoires in COVID-19. The CDR3 consists of 14 residues. Germline V gene lookup returns CDR1 SGHAT and CDR2 FQNNGV. Trimming at V came to 6 bases and at J to 0 bases, leaving 4 bases not matched to a gene. Measured with immunoSEQ multiplex PCR; TCRdb has only the in-frame clones, and not every one. The table includes about 50,000 clones, approximately 86% detected once. The sequence derives from a man older than 75 with active COVID-19. The sample was peripheral blood. V and J are TRBV11-2 and TRBJ1-2; 7 nucleotides line up with TRBD1. The CDR3 DNA reads TGTGCCAGCAGTGACAGGGTATCTAACTATGGCTACACCTTC. Its translation: CASSDRVSNYGYTF.